The 2 T cell receptor beta chains given below trace back to one sample, sequenced in a study of CD8 T cells in ankylosing spondylitis (dated by TCRdb to the late 2010s). The method behind the library was 5' RACE. Sequenced on an Illumina HiSeq 2500. TCRdb applied fastp at Q25 and MiXCR to the public reads, then kept only in-frame beta chains. All rows with the same CDR3 protein become a single entry with the most common DNA and genes. Within this sample are 200,000 to 300,000 distinct CDR3 sequences, with more than 20% of them counted one time only. Over 0.55% of the sample belongs to the ten largest clones. Sequenced input: blood, either unsorted or a sorted T cell fraction (not recorded which). The receptors were gathered from a male donor with ankylosing spondylitis or in good health (not recorded which).

Remarks on this clonotype: A much larger clone is a single base away; this may be a read error. In DNA, the CDR3 is TGTGCCATCAGACCGGGACTAGCGGGGGGCGGGGAGCTGTTTTTT. Translating gives CAIRPGLAGGGELFF. This chain links TRBV10-3 with TRBJ2-2, with TRBD2 matching over 15 bases. The germline V gene has CDR1 ENHRY and CDR2 SYGVKD. The CDR3 contains 15 residues. With V trimmed by 6 bases and J by 7 bases, 3 bases remained unmatched.

This clonotype has just a few counts. The chain uses TRBV20-1 and TRBJ1-2, with D possibly being TRBD1 (5 bases). This CDR3 has 17 amino acids. V dropped 0 bases and J dropped 2 bases, with 19 bases sitting between them. From germline, CDR1 is DFQATT and CDR2 SNEGSKA (reference sequence). The DNA of the CDR3 is TGCAGTGCTAGAGACATGGGGGGACTTAGGTCCAACTATGGCTACACCTTC. Translated: CSARDMGGLRSNYGYTF.